One sample yielded the 15 T cell receptor beta chains listed below, sequenced in a study of T cell repertoires in cytomegalovirus infection. TCRdb reanalysed the reads using MiXCR and keeps one entry per CDR3 protein. The sample has 630,000 or so distinct CDR3 sequences; approximately 24% are singletons. The sample consisted of CD8+ T cells from PBMCs. All receptors derive from a human donor in good health (CMV status not recorded). Some clones in this sample may be carry-over from other donors' samples.

This clonotype turned up a few times. The chain employs TRBV28 and TRBJ2-5; 11 bases match TRBD2. Germline CDR1 and CDR2: MDHEN and SYDVKM. There are 17 residues in the CDR3. J lost 4 bases, V lost 5 bases, and 12 bases had no gene match. The CDR3: CASSPRGLAGGGETQYF. CDR3 sequence (DNA): TGTGCCAGCAGTCCCCGGGGGCTAGCGGGGGGTGGAGAGACCCAGTACTTC.

This clonotype showed up many times. Mismatch with germline at one junction end may stem from a read error. The genes are TRBV7-2 and TRBJ1-4; D perhaps matches TRBD1 (5 bases). CDR1 is SGHTA, CDR2 FQGNSA, per germline. The CDR3 consists of 12 residues. The CDR3: CASSYGAGFPTF. In DNA, the CDR3 is TGTGCCAGCAGCTACGGGGCGGGCTTCCCAACTTTT.

There are a few counts of this clonotype. The chain combines TRBV28 with TRBJ2-1, with 7 bases lining up with TRBD2. CDR1 and CDR2 (germline): MDHEN, SYDVKM. The CDR3 runs to 13 residues. The trim removed 10 bases at V and 8 bases at J, leaving 11 bases unmatched. The CDR3 here is CATGREQWDEQFF. The DNA of the CDR3 is TGTGCCACTGGGAGGGAACAGTGGGATGAGCAGTTCTTC.

The V call is TRBV6-6, the J call TRBJ1-2, with 7 bases lining up with TRBD1. Looked up from germline, CDR1 is MNHNY and CDR2 is SVGAGI (reference sequence). The CDR3 extends over 12 amino acids. This chain's CDR3 is CATQGVFYGYTF. The CDR3 DNA reads as TGTGCAACCCAGGGGGTTTTCTATGGCTACACCTTC.

This clonotype was seen more than once but under ten times. The chain employs TRBV7-8 and TRBJ1-5; the match to TRBD1 covers 12 bases. The CDR3 runs 15 residues. V gave up 4 bases and J gave up 7 bases; unmatched junction bases: 5. Germline CDR1 and CDR2: SGHVS and FQNEAQ. The CDR3 here is CASSSGQGASQPQHF. The CDR3 DNA reads as TGTGCCAGCAGCTCGGGACAGGGGGCTTCGCAGCCCCAGCATTTT.

Remarks on this clonotype: This likely comes from a read error, as the CDR3 has no conserved phenylalanine or tryptophan at its end. The genes are TRBV28 and TRBJ2-3; D might be TRBD2 (6 bases). Trimming shortened V by 4 bases and J by 1 base, and 15 bases separated the two germline ends. Germline V gene sequence: CDR1 MDHEN, CDR2 SYDVKM. There are 16 residues in the CDR3. In nucleotides, the CDR3 is TGTGCCAGCAGTTCAAGTAGCGGTTTACGCACAGATACGCAGTATCTT. Its protein is CASSSSSGLRTDTQYL.

This clonotype was seen more than once but under ten times. This rearrangement joins TRBV5-5 to TRBJ2-2, with D perhaps TRBD1 (6 bases). V was clipped by 1 base and J by 3 bases, with 10 bases between them. The CDR3 runs to 15 residues. Germline CDR1 and CDR2: SGHKS and YYEKEE (reference sequence). The CDR3 coding sequence is TGTGCCAGCAGCTTGTGGGACACCCACACCGGGGAGCTGTTTTTT. Protein: CASSLWDTHTGELFF.

The chain uses TRBV6-2 or TRBV6-3 and TRBJ2-1, with D possibly TRBD2 on 6 matching bases. The CDR3 length is 18 residues. Germline lookup yields CDR1 MNHEY and CDR2 SVGEGT. The V gene lost 2 bases and the J gene lost 4 bases, with 21 bases spanning the gap. The CDR3 DNA reads TGTGCCAGCAGTTACAACCTAATACTCGGGGGTACGTACAATGAGCAGTTCTTC. Residues: CASSYNLILGGTYNEQFF.

The CDR3 spells CASSFFPRGLTDTQYF. The CDR3 coding sequence is TGTGCCAGCAGTTTTTTCCCGCGGGGGCTCACAGATACGCAGTATTTT. The chain carries TRBV28 and TRBJ2-3; TRBD2 might be the D (7 bases). CDR3 length: 16 amino acids. Germline V gene lookup returns CDR1 MDHEN and CDR2 SYDVKM. Between the trimmed V and J ends, which lost 3 bases and 2 bases, there was a span of 15 bases. The entire variable domain, with the rest obtained from reference TRBV28 and TRBJ2-3, is as follows: DVKVTQSSRYLVKRTGEKVFLECVQDMDHENMFWYRQDPGLGLRLIYFSYDVKMKEKGDIPEGYSVSREKKERFSLILESASTNQTSMYLCASSFFPRGLTDTQYFGPGTRLTVL.

This clonotype was seen a few times. The V and J genes are TRBV6-2 or TRBV6-3 and TRBJ2-3; D is ambiguous. The ends were cut back, 5 bases at V and 2 bases at J, with 14 bases in the middle. Germline V gene data show CDR1 as MNHEY and CDR2 as SVGEGT. The CDR3 runs 15 residues. The CDR3 loop is CASSEFHSLTDTQYF. The CDR3 DNA reads TGTGCCAGCAGTGAGTTTCACAGTCTCACAGATACGCAGTATTTT.

This clonotype was detected only a few times. The chain carries TRBV20-1 and TRBJ1-5; no definite D call. With 0 bases removed from V and 4 bases from J, the gap between germline ends came to 13 bases. This CDR3 spans 15 amino acids. Germline V lookup: CDR1 DFQATT, CDR2 SNEGSKA (reference sequence). The CDR3 region is CSARDGGHRNQPQHF. The CDR3 nucleotides are TGCAGTGCTAGAGATGGAGGGCACAGAAATCAGCCCCAGCATTTT.

The sample holds a few counts of this clonotype. The V call is TRBV6-5, the J call TRBJ2-3; 7 nucleotides line up with TRBD1. Germline loops: CDR1 MNHEY, CDR2 SVGAGI. CDR3 length: 18 amino acids. Trimming took 5 bases from V and 0 from J; bases not matched to a gene: 14. CDR3 nucleotides: TGTGCCAGCAGTCTCCTACCGCCGGGACAGAAGAGCACAGATACGCAGTATTTT. Translation gives CASSLLPPGQKSTDTQYF.

This clonotype was observed a few times. The rearrangement links TRBV7-2 to TRBJ2-3; D is possibly TRBD1 or TRBD2 (5 bases each). CDR1 is SGHTA, CDR2 FQGNSA, per germline. The CDR3 runs to 16 residues. Trimming removed 4 bases from V and 5 bases from J, with 19 bases in between. In DNA, the CDR3 is TGTGCCAGCAGCTCGCTTTCGGGACCCCAGAGAGATACGCAGTATTTT. The encoded protein is CASSSLSGPQRDTQYF.

Points on this clonotype: Its ends do not fully match the called genes, so a read error is possible. V usage is TRBV6-2 or TRBV6-3 and J usage is TRBJ1-1; D not resolved. Germline loops: CDR1 MNHEY, CDR2 SVGEGT. The CDR3 has 12 residues. The CDR3 spells CVSSYSVSEAFF. CDR3 sequence (DNA): TGTGTCAGCAGTTACTCCGTGTCGGAGGCTTTCTTT.

This clonotype was recorded only once. The V and J genes are TRBV6-2 or TRBV6-3 and TRBJ2-5; D unresolved. The CDR3 runs 14 residues. The V gene's germline CDR1 is MNHEY and CDR2 SVGEGT. The ends were cut back, 2 bases at V and 5 bases at J, with 12 bases in the middle. The CDR3 reads CASSYNFLGETQYF. The CDR3 bases are TGTGCCAGCAGTTACAACTTTCTCGGGGAGACCCAGTACTTC.